This T cell receptor (beta chain) was identified in a study of blood T cells in healthy people across ages. Donors ranged from roughly 6 to 100 years old and were healthy Caucasians in Russia. Each sample had at least 7 million PBMCs isolated. Total RNA extraction produced at least 5 micrograms (per sample) for the study. This clonotype appeared a few times. The V end lost 3 bases, the J end lost 6 bases, and 18 bases lay between the germline ends. Germline CDR1 reads LGHDT; CDR2 reads YNNKEL (reference sequence). The CDR3 totals 15 residues. Next came a second PCR, run for about 7 to 11 cycles, which used a sample-barcoded 5' primer along with a J-beta primer mix. Each cDNA was tagged by a template-switch adaptor containing 12 random nucleotides. TCRdb ran MiXCR on the 5' RACE reads and lists one entry per CDR3 protein. This table has over 600,000 distinct CDR3 sequences, 35% to 60% appearing once.

The sequence derives from a man older than 75 in good health. This chain connects TRBV3-1 to TRBJ2-7; a weak D match, TRBD2 (8 bases). Sequencing was carried out using blood. CDR3 DNA sequence: TGTGCCAGCAGCCACAGGGGGACTAGGGTATCCGAGCAGTACTTC. It is translated as CASSHRGTRVSEQYF.